What follows are 3 T cell receptor beta chains derived from one specimen sequenced in a study of T cells after yellow fever vaccination. TCRdb reprocessed the 5' RACE reads with MiXCR, giving one entry per CDR3 protein. The repertoire holds 340,000 or so distinct CDR3 sequences, with under 15% as singletons. The input for sequencing was CD4+ T cells sorted from PBMCs, taken 15 days after the yellow fever booster vaccination. These receptor sequences come from a man aged 18 to 35 who received the YFV17D yellow fever vaccine.

In this sample, this clonotype turned up a few times. The chain employs TRBV6-5 and TRBJ1-1; no definite D call. Germline CDR1 is MNHEY and CDR2 is SVGAGI. V dropped 6 bases and J dropped 0 bases, with 11 bases sitting between them. The CDR3 covers 14 residues. DNA for the CDR3: TGTGCCAGCAGCTTACACTTCATGAACACTGAAGCTTTCTTT. Encoded protein: CASSLHFMNTEAFF.

This clonotype was counted many times. The J gene is TRBJ1-2, the V gene TRBV7-2; D remains ambiguous. V dropped 2 bases and J dropped 1 base, with 5 bases sitting between them. Germline loops: CDR1 SGHTA, CDR2 FQGNSA. This CDR3 contains 13 residues. CDR3 in amino acids: CASSLTSNYGYTF. The CDR3 DNA follows: TGTGCCAGCAGCTTAACCAGTAACTATGGCTACACCTTC.

V gene TRBV30 combines with J gene TRBJ2-3; D unclear. Germline CDR1 is GTSNPN and CDR2 is SVGIG (reference sequence). V was clipped by 8 bases and J by 5 bases, with 11 bases between them. This CDR3 comprises 11 residues. The CDR3 DNA sequence: TGTGCCGGCGCCCGAGGAGATACGCAGTATTTT. Encoded protein: CAGARGDTQYF.